Following are 2 T cell receptor beta chains from one sample sequenced in a study of blood T cell repertoires in COVID-19 (dated by TCRdb to the early 2020s). The library was obtained by the immunoSEQ multiplex PCR assay. This immuneACCESS table, as held by TCRdb, lists in-frame sequences with V and J called but not all clones. Of the missing ones, under half trace to an unresolved V gene in checked studies; the others have no known cause. The sample table shows 24,000 or so clones, and roughly 91% are seen once. Roughly 13% of the sample is held by the ten biggest clonotypes. Sequencing was carried out using peripheral blood. The receptor set was obtained from a human donor in a cohort sampled during active COVID-19. The donor label of this sample is uncertain.

To note about this clone: This sample includes further DNA sequences coding for the same CDR3. The J gene is TRBJ2-7, the V gene TRBV12-3 or TRBV12-4, with D maybe TRBD1 (5 bases). The CDR3 spans 11 residues. With 6 bases removed from V and 3 bases from J, the gap between germline ends came to 6 bases. The CDR3 is CASSQGYEQYF. The CDR3 nucleotides are TGTGCCAGCAGCCAGGGCTACGAGCAGTACTTC.

J is TRBJ2-3 and V is TRBV27, with 9 positions matching TRBD2. The trim removed 3 bases at V and 5 bases at J, leaving 6 bases unmatched. Germline V lookup: CDR1 MNHEY, CDR2 SMNVEV (reference sequence). The CDR3 has 15 residues. CDR3 coding DNA: TGTGCCAGCAGTTTTGCGGGGGGGCTAGAAGATACGCAGTATTTT. This gives the protein CASSFAGGLEDTQYF.